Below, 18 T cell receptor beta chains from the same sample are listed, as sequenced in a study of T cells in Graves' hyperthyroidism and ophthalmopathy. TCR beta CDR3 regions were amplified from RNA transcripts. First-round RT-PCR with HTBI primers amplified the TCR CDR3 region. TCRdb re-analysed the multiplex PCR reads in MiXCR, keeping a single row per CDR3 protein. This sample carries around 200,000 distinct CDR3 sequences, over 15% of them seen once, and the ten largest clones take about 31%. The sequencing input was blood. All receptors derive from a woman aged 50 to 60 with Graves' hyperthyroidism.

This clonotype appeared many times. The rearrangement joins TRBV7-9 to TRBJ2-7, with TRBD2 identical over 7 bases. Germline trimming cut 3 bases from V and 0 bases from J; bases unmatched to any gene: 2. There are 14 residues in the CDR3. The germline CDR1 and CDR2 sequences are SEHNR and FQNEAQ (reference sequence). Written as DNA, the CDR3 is TGTGCCAGCAGCTTTTCTAGCGGCTCCTACGAGCAGTACTTC. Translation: CASSFSSGSYEQYF.

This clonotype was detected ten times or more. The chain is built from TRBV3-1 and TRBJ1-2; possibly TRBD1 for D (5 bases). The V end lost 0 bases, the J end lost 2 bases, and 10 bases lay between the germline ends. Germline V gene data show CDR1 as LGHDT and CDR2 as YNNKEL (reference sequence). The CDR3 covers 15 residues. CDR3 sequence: CASSQDAGGNYGYTF. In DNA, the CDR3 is TGTGCCAGCAGCCAAGATGCGGGGGGAAACTATGGCTACACCTTC.

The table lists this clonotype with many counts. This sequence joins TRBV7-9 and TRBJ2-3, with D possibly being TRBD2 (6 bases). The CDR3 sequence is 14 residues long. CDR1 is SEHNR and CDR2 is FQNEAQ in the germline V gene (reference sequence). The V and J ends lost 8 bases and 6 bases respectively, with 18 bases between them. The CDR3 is CASGGRTEGDTQYF. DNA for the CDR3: TGTGCCAGCGGAGGGCGAACCGAAGGGGATACGCAGTATTTT.

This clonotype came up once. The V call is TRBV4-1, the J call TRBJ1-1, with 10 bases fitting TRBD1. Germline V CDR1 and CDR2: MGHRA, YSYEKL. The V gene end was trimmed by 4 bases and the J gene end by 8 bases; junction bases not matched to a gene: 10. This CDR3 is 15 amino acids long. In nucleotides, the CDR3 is TGCGCCAGCAGCCGGGTTGAGACAGGGGGCGAGGAAGCTTTCTTT. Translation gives CASSRVETGGEEAFF.

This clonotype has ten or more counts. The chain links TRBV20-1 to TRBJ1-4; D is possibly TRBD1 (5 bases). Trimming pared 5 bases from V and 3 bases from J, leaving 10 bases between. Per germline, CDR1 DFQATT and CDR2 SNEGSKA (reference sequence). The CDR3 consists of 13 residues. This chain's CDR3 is CSAPGTSNEKLFF. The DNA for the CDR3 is TGCAGTGCTCCCGGGACCTCTAATGAAAAACTGTTTTTT.

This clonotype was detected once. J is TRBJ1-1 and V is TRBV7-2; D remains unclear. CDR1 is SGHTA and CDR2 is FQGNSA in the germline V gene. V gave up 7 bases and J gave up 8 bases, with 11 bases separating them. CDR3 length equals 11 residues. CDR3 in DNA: TGTGCCAGCACCCGACGGGTAGAAGCTTTCTTT. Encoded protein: CASTRRVEAFF.

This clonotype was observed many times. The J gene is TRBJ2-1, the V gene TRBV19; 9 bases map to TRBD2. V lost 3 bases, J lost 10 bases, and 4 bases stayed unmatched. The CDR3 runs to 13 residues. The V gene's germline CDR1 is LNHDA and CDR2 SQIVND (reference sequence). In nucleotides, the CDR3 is TGTGCCAGTAGTATCCTAGCGGGGAGGGAGCAGTTCTTC. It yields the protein CASSILAGREQFF.

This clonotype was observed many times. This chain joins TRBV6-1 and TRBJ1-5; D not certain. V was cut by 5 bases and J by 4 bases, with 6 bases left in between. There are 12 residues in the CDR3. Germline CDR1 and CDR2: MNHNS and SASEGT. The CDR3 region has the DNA TGTGCCAGCAGTTCCGTAAATCAGCCCCAGCATTTT. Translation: CASSSVNQPQHF.

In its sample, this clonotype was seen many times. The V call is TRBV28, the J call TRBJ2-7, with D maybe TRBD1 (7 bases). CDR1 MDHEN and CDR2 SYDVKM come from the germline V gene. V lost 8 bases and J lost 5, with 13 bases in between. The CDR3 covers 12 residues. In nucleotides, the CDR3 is TGTGCCAGCTCGACAGGGAGGCACGAGCAGTACTTC. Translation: CASSTGRHEQYF.

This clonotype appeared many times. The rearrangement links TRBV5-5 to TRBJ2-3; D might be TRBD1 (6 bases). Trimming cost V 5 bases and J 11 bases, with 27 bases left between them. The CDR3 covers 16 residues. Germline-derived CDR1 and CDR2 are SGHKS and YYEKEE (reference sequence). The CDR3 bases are TGTGCCAGCAGTGTGGACGGGACACCTGGATTCAGAAGGCAGTATTTT. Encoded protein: CASSVDGTPGFRRQYF. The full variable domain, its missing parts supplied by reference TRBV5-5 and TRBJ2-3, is DAGVTQSPTHLIKTRGQQVTLRCSPISGHKSVSWYQQVLGQGPQFIFQYYEKEERGRGNFPDRFSARQFPNYSSELNVNALLLGDSALYLCASSVDGTPGFRRQYFGPGTRLTVL.

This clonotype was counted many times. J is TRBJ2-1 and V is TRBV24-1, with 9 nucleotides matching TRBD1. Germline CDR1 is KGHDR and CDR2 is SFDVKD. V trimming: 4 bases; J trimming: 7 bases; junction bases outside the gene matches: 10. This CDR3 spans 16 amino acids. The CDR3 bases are TGTGCCACCAGTGACCCTTTTGGACAGGGGTTGAATGAGCAGTTCTTC. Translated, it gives CATSDPFGQGLNEQFF.

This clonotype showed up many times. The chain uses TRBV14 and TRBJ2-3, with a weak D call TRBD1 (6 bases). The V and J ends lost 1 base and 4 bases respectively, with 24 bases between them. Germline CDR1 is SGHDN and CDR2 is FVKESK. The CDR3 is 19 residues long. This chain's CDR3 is CASSQGPGVWTRAADTQYF. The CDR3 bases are TGTGCCAGCAGCCAAGGTCCAGGGGTATGGACGAGGGCTGCAGATACGCAGTATTTT.

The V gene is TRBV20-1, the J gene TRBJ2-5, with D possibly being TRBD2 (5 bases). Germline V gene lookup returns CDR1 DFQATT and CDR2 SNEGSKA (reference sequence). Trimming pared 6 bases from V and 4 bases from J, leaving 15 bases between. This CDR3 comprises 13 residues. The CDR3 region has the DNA TGCAGTGCCCCGAACGGGATTAGAGAGACCCAGTACTTC. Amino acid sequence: CSAPNGIRETQYF.

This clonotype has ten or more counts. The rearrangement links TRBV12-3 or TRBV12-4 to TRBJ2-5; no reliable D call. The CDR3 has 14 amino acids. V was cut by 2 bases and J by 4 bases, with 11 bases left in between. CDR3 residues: CASSLYKGGETQYF. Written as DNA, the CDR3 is TGTGCCAGCAGTTTATATAAGGGCGGAGAGACCCAGTACTTC.

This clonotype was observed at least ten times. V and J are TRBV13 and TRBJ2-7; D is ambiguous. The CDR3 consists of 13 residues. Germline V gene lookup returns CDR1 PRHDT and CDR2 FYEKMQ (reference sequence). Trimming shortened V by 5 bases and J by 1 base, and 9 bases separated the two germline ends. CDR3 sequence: CASSPGRSYEQYF. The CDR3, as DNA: TGTGCCAGCAGCCCCGGACGTTCCTACGAGCAGTACTTC.

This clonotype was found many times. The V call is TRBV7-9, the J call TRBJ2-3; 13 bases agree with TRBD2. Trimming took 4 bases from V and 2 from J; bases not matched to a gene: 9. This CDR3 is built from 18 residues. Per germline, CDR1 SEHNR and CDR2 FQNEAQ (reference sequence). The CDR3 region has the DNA TGTGCCAGCAGCTCCCCGACTAGCGGGGGGCTTAACACAGATACGCAGTATTTT. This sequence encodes CASSSPTSGGLNTDTQYF. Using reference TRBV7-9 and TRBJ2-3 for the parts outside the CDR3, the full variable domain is DTGVSQNPRHKITKRGQNVTFRCDPISEHNRLYWYRQTLGQGPEFLTYFQNEAQLEKSRLLSDRFSAERPKGSFSTLEIQRTEQGDSAMYLCASSSPTSGGLNTDTQYFGPGTRLTVL.

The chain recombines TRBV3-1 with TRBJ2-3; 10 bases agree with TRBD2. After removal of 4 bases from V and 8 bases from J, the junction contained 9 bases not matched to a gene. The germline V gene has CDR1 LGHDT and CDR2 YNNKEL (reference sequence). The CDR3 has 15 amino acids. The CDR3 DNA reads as TGTGCCAGCAGCCCGAGCGGGGGGGCCTCGGGTACGCAGTATTTT. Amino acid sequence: CASSPSGGASGTQYF.

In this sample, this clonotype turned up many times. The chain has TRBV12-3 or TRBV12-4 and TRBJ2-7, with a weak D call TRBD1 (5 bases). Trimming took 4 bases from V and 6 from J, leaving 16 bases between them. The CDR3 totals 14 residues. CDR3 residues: CASSSLSFGAEQYF. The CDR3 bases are TGTGCCAGCAGTTCCTTGAGTTTTGGGGCCGAGCAGTACTTC.